This T cell receptor (beta chain) was recorded in a study of cytomegalovirus exposure and HLA in healthy donors. Overall study: Earlier work reported about 110 million unique TCR beta sequences from about 180 million T cells. The study, taken as a whole, reports: Per a prior analysis, the majority of TCR beta V segments were productive roughly 87% or roughly 30% of the time. Many donors carried some public TCRs, although rarity characterized most TCR sequences. Relative to equally common others, HLA-associated TCR beta chains showed greater clonal expansion in a later analysis.

60 Vbeta and 13 Jbeta primers were used in PCR. TCRdb's copy holds only in-frame clones and misses some; the assay was immunoSEQ multiplex PCR. Of some 130,000 clones in the sample, around 10% were seen once. To note about this clone: The antigen is not known.

The CDR3 totals 16 residues. Germline trimming cut 3 bases from V and 1 base from J; bases unmatched to any gene: 5. From germline, CDR1 is SGHTA and CDR2 FQGNSA. The chain combines TRBV7-2 with TRBJ2-2; 7 bases fit TRBD2. The receptor was isolated from a woman in her forties in good health and CMV-seropositive. The sample comprised PBMCs. CDR3 DNA: TGTGCCAGCAGCTTTAGAACGGGGGGGAACACCGGGGAGCTGTTTTTT. It translates to CASSFRTGGNTGELFF.